These 6 T cell receptor beta chains originate from one sample sequenced in a study of blood T cell repertoires in COVID-19. Here immunoSEQ multiplex PCR was the method, and the copy in TCRdb shows in-frame clones only, minus some. The sample holds roughly 380,000 clones; 89% are singletons and the top ten take under 2%. The specimen sequenced was peripheral blood. The receptor set was obtained from a woman between 40 and 55 years old with COVID-19, enrolled during active disease.

The chain is built from TRBV21-1 and TRBJ1-2. TRBV21-1 is a known pseudogene. CDR3 length: 15 residues. The CDR3 reads CASTIEISPNYGYTF. DNA of the CDR3: TGTGCCAGCACAATTGAGATTTCCCCTAACTATGGCTACACCTTC.

This clone came up a few times. The chain joins TRBV30 to TRBJ2-7; TRBD2 matches at 7 bases. In germline, CDR1 is GTSNPN, CDR2 SVGIG (reference sequence). The CDR3 covers 16 residues. The V gene end was trimmed by 0 bases and the J gene end by 0 bases; junction bases not matched to a gene: 8. CDR3 sequence: CAWSVRLAAFSYEQYF. CDR3 nucleotides: TGTGCCTGGAGTGTTCGGCTAGCGGCATTCTCCTACGAGCAGTACTTC.

The chain has TRBV28 and TRBJ1-1; D unclear. This CDR3 region has 15 residues. The germline V gene has CDR1 MDHEN and CDR2 SYDVKM. V lost 5 bases and J 6 bases, leaving 19 bases between the germline ends. CDR3 protein: CASSGTMAGISEAFF. CDR3 coding DNA: TGTGCCAGCAGTGGCACCATGGCGGGGATTTCTGAAGCTTTCTTT.

This rearrangement joins TRBV5-1 to TRBJ1-1, with 7 bases aligning to TRBD1. This CDR3 region has 15 residues. After removal of 3 bases from V and 0 bases from J, the junction contained 5 bases not matched to a gene. Germline V gives CDR1 SGHRS, CDR2 YFSETQ. The CDR3 loop reads CASSSGQPMNTEAFF. The CDR3, as DNA: TGCGCCAGCAGCTCGGGACAGCCCATGAACACTGAAGCTTTCTTT.

The J gene is TRBJ2-7, the V gene TRBV6-1; D perhaps matches TRBD2 (6 bases). V lost 1 base and J lost 2, with 12 bases in between. The CDR3 runs to 15 residues. Germline CDR1 and CDR2: MNHNS and SASEGT. CDR3 loop: CASSEEAGGAYEQYF. For the CDR3, the DNA is TGTGCCAGCAGTGAAGAGGCGGGCGGGGCCTACGAGCAGTACTTC.

The chain couples TRBV15 to TRBJ1-2; D remains ambiguous. In germline, CDR1 is LNHNV, CDR2 YYDKDF (reference sequence). Trimming took off 0 bases at V and 4 bases at J, with 15 bases between the two ends. The CDR3 covers 16 residues. CDR3 amino acids: CATSRDQAGGRYGYTF. The CDR3 DNA reads as TGTGCCACCAGCAGAGATCAGGCAGGAGGCCGCTATGGCTACACCTTC.